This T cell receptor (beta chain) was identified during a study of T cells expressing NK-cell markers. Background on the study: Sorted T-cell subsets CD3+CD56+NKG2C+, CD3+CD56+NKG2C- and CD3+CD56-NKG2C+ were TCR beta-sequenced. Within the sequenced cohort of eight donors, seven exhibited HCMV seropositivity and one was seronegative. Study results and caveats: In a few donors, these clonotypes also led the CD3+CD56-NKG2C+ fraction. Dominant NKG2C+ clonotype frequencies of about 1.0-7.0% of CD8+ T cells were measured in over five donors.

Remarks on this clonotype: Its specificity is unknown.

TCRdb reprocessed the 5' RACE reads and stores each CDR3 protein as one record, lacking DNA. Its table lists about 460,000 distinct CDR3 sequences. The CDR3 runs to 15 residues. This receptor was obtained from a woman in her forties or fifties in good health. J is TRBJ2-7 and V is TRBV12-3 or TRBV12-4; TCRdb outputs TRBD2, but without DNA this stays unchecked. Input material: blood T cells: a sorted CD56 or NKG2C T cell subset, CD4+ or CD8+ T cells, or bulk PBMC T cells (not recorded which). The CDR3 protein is CASSLKGEPSYEQYF.